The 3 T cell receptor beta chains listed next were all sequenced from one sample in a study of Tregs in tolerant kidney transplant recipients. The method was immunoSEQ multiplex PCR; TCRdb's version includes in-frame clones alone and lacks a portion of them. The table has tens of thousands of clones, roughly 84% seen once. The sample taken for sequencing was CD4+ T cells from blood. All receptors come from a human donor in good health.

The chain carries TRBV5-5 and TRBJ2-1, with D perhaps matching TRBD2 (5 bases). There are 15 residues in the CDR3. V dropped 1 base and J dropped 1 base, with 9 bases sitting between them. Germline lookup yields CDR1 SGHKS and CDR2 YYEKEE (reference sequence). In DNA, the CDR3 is TGTGCCAGCAGCTTGCGGCCGGGGTCCTACAATGAGCAGTTCTTC. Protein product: CASSLRPGSYNEQFF. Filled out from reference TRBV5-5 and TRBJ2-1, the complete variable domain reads DAGVTQSPTHLIKTRGQQVTLRCSPISGHKSVSWYQQVLGQGPQFIFQYYEKEERGRGNFPDRFSARQFPNYSSELNVNALLLGDSALYLCASSLRPGSYNEQFFGPGTRLTVL.

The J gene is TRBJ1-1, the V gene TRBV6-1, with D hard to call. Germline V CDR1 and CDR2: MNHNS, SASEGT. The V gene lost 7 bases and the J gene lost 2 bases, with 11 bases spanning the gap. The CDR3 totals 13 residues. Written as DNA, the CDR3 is TGTGCCAGCACCGACGGGATCAACACTGAAGCTTTCTTT. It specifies CASTDGINTEAFF.

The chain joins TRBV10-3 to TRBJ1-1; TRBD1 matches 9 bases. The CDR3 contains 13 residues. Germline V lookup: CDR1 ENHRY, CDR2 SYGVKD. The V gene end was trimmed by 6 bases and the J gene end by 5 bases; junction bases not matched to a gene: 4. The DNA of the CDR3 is TGTGCCATCAGCCAAGGACAGGGGACTGAAGCTTTCTTT. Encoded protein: CAISQGQGTEAFF.